This T cell receptor beta chain was recovered during a study of blood T cell repertoires in COVID-19. Study-wide background: T cells, B-cell-depleted T cells, or PBMCs provided the cDNA or gDNA that served as material.

The CDR3 runs to 13 residues. The V gene lost 6 bases and the J gene lost 0 bases, with 8 bases spanning the gap. Profiling relied on immunoSEQ multiplex PCR, and the TCRdb table lists in-frame clones only, not all of them. Here the sample spans under 400,000 clones, 87% being singletons. V is TRBV12-3 or TRBV12-4 and J is TRBJ1-1; no reliable D call. The sequence derives from a woman in her twenties or thirties with COVID-19, enrolled during active disease. The material sequenced was peripheral blood. CDR3 in amino acids: CASSPGMNTEAFF. CDR3 in DNA: TGTGCCAGCAGCCCGGGGATGAACACTGAAGCTTTCTTT.